A single sample is the source of the 21 T cell receptor beta chains below, sequenced in a study of regulatory T cells in long-lasting Graves disease. The TCR beta library used iRepertoire HTBI primers with Arm-PCR amplification of CDR3. TCRdb used MiXCR to reprocess the multiplex PCR reads, holding one entry per CDR3 protein. The repertoire holds 400,000 or so distinct CDR3 sequences, with less than 25% as singletons. The time point was: persistent/refractory GD, antithyroid drugs over 5 years with positive TRAb. Following extraction of RNA from PBMCs, that RNA was used to make the TCR library. Here the sequenced sample was peripheral blood mononuclear cells (PBMCs), taken when the disease was refractory, from a patient treated with antithyroid drugs. These receptors originate from a female donor with Graves disease.

The chain carries TRBV7-2 and TRBJ2-7, with TRBD2 matching over 8 bases. CDR1 SGHTA and CDR2 FQGNSA come from the germline V gene. This CDR3 region has 16 residues. The ends lost 1 base at V and 2 bases at J; junction bases unmatched: 7. The CDR3 reads CASSLVGTGGPYEQYF. The CDR3 nucleotides are TGTGCCAGCAGCTTAGTAGGTACGGGAGGGCCCTACGAGCAGTACTTC.

This clonotype came up many times. V is TRBV12-3 or TRBV12-4 and J is TRBJ1-1; TRBD1 matches 9 bases. This CDR3 has 15 amino acids. Trimming removed 6 bases from V and 1 base from J; junction bases left unmatched: 6. The CDR3 reads CASSSQGAPNTEAFF. The CDR3 DNA reads TGTGCCAGCAGCTCACAGGGGGCGCCGAACACTGAAGCTTTCTTT.

This clonotype was detected many times. One end of the junction fails to match germline, which may point to a read error. V and J are TRBV11-2 and TRBJ2-7; TRBD2 matches at 10 bases. The germline gives CDR1 SGHAT, CDR2 FQNNGV. The length of the CDR3 is 15 residues. The CDR3 sequence: CASRLAGGLNYEQYF. As DNA, the CDR3 is TGTGCCAGCAGGTTAGCGGGAGGCCTGAACTACGAGCAGTACTTC.

The gene calls are TRBV3-1 and TRBJ2-1; TRBD2 agrees at 7 bases. This CDR3 is built from 16 residues. The V gene's germline CDR1 is LGHDT and CDR2 YNNKEL (reference sequence). With 0 bases clipped from V and 5 bases from J, the junction kept 7 bases outside the gene matches. CDR3 amino acids: CASSQDRLAENNEQFF. The CDR3 nucleotides are TGTGCCAGCAGCCAAGATAGGCTAGCGGAAAACAATGAGCAGTTCTTC.

The chain combines TRBV5-8 with TRBJ1-6; the match to TRBD1 covers 8 bases. CDR1 is SGHTS and CDR2 is YDEGEE in the germline V gene. This CDR3 contains 15 residues. Losses at the gene ends were 2 bases for V and 10 bases for J; bases not matched to a gene: 8. The CDR3 here is CASSFSGTGASPLHF. Here the CDR3 DNA reads TGTGCCAGCAGCTTTTCCGGGACAGGCGCATCACCCCTCCACTTT.

This clonotype was recorded a few times. The genes are TRBV20-1 and TRBJ2-1, with D maybe TRBD2 (5 bases). Trimming took 3 bases from V and 7 from J, leaving 16 bases between them. The germline V gene encodes CDR1 DFQATT and CDR2 SNEGSKA (reference sequence). The length of the CDR3 is 14 residues. The CDR3 coding sequence is TGCAGTGCTAGCCGGTCTAGCTCGTTGAATGAGCAGTTCTTC. Translated, it gives CSASRSSSLNEQFF.

This clonotype was picked up a small number of times. The rearrangement uses TRBV6-2 or TRBV6-3 and TRBJ1-2, with D unclear. Germline V CDR1 and CDR2: MNHEY, SVGEGT. Trimming removed 5 bases from V and 1 base from J, with 8 bases in between. The CDR3 extends over 13 amino acids. The CDR3 loop reads CASSDTVNYGYTF. DNA for the CDR3: TGTGCCAGCAGTGACACAGTTAACTATGGCTACACCTTC.

This clonotype has more than one count but fewer than ten. The V call is TRBV6-1, the J call TRBJ1-2, with D possibly matching TRBD1 (5 bases). This CDR3 spans 13 amino acids. Trimming shortened V by 6 bases and J by 2 bases, and 10 bases separated the two germline ends. Germline-derived CDR1 and CDR2 are MNHNS and SASEGT. CDR3 DNA sequence: TGTGCCAGCAGCCGACAGAAAAACTATGGCTACACCTTC. The encoded protein is CASSRQKNYGYTF.

This clonotype was observed a handful of times. This chain joins TRBV29-1 and TRBJ1-1, with D unclear. This CDR3 comprises 13 residues. The V gene lost 7 bases and the J gene lost 3 bases, with 15 bases spanning the gap. Germline CDR1 and CDR2: SQVTM and ANQGSEA. CDR3 amino acids: CSDFRDLDTEAFF. The CDR3, as DNA: TGCAGCGACTTCCGAGATCTCGACACTGAAGCTTTCTTT.

This clonotype was recorded a few times. The chain combines TRBV7-2 with TRBJ2-3; D is ambiguous. The CDR3 is 12 residues long. Per germline, CDR1 SGHTA and CDR2 FQGNSA. V dropped 0 bases and J dropped 4 bases, with 2 bases sitting between them. CDR3 sequence reads: CASSLAPDTQYF. The CDR3 region has the DNA TGTGCCAGCAGCTTAGCCCCAGATACGCAGTATTTT.

The chain employs TRBV18 and TRBJ1-5, with TRBD1 matching 9 bases. V lost 1 base and J lost 4; bases outside the gene matches: 2. The CDR3 contains 15 residues. The V gene's germline CDR1 is KGHSH and CDR2 LQKENI. The DNA of the CDR3 is TGTGCCAGCTCACCACGTGGGACAGGGAATCAGCCCCAGCATTTT. Translated: CASSPRGTGNQPQHF. Full variable domain (outside the CDR3, taken from reference TRBV18 and TRBJ1-5): NAGVMQNPRHLVRRRGQEARLRCSPMKGHSHVYWYRQLPEEGLKFMVYLQKENIIDESGMPKERFSAEFPKEGPSILRIQQVVRGDSAAYFCASSPRGTGNQPQHFGDGTRLSIL.

This clonotype was seen a handful of times. The chain carries TRBV6-2 or TRBV6-3 and TRBJ2-7, with D perhaps matching TRBD2 (6 bases). Looked up from germline, CDR1 is MNHEY and CDR2 is SVGEGT. Deletions cut 5 bases from V and 1 base from J, with 21 bases between. The CDR3 consists of 17 residues. The CDR3 DNA reads as TGTGCCAGCAGTCCTATGACTAGTATCGTAACTTCCTACGAGCAGTACTTC. Its protein is CASSPMTSIVTSYEQYF.

This clonotype was observed a handful of times. The V and J genes are TRBV20-1 and TRBJ2-7; 12 nucleotides align to TRBD2. Germline V gene sequence: CDR1 DFQATT, CDR2 SNEGSKA (reference sequence). J was trimmed by 6 bases and V by 4 bases; bases with no gene match: 19. There are 18 residues in the CDR3. The DNA for the CDR3 is TGCAGTGCTACCCCCGACAGGGAAATACTAGCGGGAGGTTCCGAGCAGTACTTC. Protein: CSATPDREILAGGSEQYF.

This rearrangement joins TRBV5-1 to TRBJ1-6, with D possibly being TRBD1 (6 bases). V was clipped by 4 bases and J by 5 bases, with 16 bases between them. From germline, CDR1 is SGHRS and CDR2 YFSETQ. The CDR3 contains 16 residues. CDR3 sequence: CASSRQGPGDNSPLHF. The DNA for the CDR3 is TGCGCCAGCAGCCGCCAAGGACCAGGGGATAATTCACCCCTCCACTTT.

J is TRBJ2-4 and V is TRBV29-1; either TRBD1 or TRBD2 may supply D (8 bases each). CDR3 length: 18 residues. Germline CDR1 is SQVTM and CDR2 is ANQGSEA. V was cut by 5 bases and J by 0 bases, with 23 bases left in between. The CDR3 DNA reads as TGCAGCGTTATAGCGGGACAGGAGAGGGCCCTAGCCAAAAACATTCAGTACTTC. Translating gives CSVIAGQERALAKNIQYF.

This clonotype has more than one count but fewer than ten. The chain is built from TRBV10-3 and TRBJ2-4, with a possible D match to TRBD2 (5 bases). The CDR3 contains 13 residues. Germline CDR1 ENHRY, CDR2 SYGVKD. With 4 bases removed from V and 9 bases from J, the gap between germline ends came to 13 bases. As DNA, the CDR3 is TGTGCCATCAGTGGCCTAGAGGGCGGCATTCAGTACTTC. As protein: CAISGLEGGIQYF.

This clonotype was recorded many times. The chain combines TRBV28 with TRBJ2-1, with 10 bases lining up with TRBD2. The CDR3 has 17 residues. Germline loops: CDR1 MDHEN, CDR2 SYDVKM. V shed 5 bases and J 0 bases; nucleotides not matched to a gene: 7. The CDR3 sequence is CASSPTRLAGSYNEQFF. CDR3 in DNA: TGTGCCAGCAGTCCGACCCGACTAGCGGGCTCCTACAATGAGCAGTTCTTC.

The CDR3 nucleotides read TGCAGTGCTAGAGAACCTTCGTCGGCGGGAAAATGGGCCCTAAGCACAGATACGCAGTATTTT. It encodes CSAREPSSAGKWALSTDTQYF. The genes are TRBV20-1 and TRBJ2-3, with D perhaps TRBD2 (6 bases). The CDR3 has 21 residues. Trimming took off 0 bases at V and 0 bases at J, with 28 bases between the two ends. Germline values: CDR1 DFQATT, CDR2 SNEGSKA (reference sequence).

On this clonotype itself: With a much larger clone just one base away, this may be a read error. The V call is TRBV7-2, the J call TRBJ2-7; 7 bases map to TRBD2. From germline, CDR1 is SGHTA and CDR2 FQGNSA. With V trimmed by 5 bases and J by 8 bases, 18 bases remained unmatched. CDR3 length: 16 amino acids. The DNA for the CDR3 is TGTGCCAGCAGCCCCCTTGGGCGGGGGTATCATTTCAAGCAGTACTTC. This codes for CASSPLGRGYHFKQYF. The full variable domain, its missing parts supplied by reference TRBV7-2 and TRBJ2-7, is GAGVSQSPSNKVTEKGKDVELRCDPISGHTALYWYRQSLGQGLEFLIYFQGNSAPDKSGLPSDRFSAERTGGSVSTLTIQRTQQEDSAVYLCASSPLGRGYHFKQYFGPGTRLTVT.

This rearrangement joins TRBV20-1 to TRBJ2-3; no clear D. CDR1 and CDR2 from the germline V gene are DFQATT and SNEGSKA (reference sequence). The CDR3 sequence is 13 residues long. Trimming pared 3 bases from V and 6 bases from J, leaving 13 bases between. The CDR3 protein is CSASRLVTDTQYF. Here the CDR3 DNA reads TGCAGTGCTAGTCGGCTCGTCACCGATACGCAGTATTTT.

This clonotype was counted at least ten times. This chain joins TRBV28 and TRBJ1-1; 7 bases are a match to TRBD1. V lost 4 bases to trimming and J lost 4 bases; unmatched junction nucleotides: 9. In germline, CDR1 is MDHEN, CDR2 SYDVKM. The CDR3 contains 15 residues. The CDR3 DNA reads TGTGCCAGCAGTTACAGGGGCGCCAGGGGCACTGAAGCTTTCTTT. It translates to CASSYRGARGTEAFF.